The entry that follows covers one T cell receptor beta chain sequence. This table comes from immunoSEQ multiplex PCR, and its TCRdb copy is limited to in-frame clones, with some not included. Of under 80,000 clones in the sample, around 94% are singletons; the top ten hold about 0.24%. This sample stems from a study of technical replicates of blood from a handful of donors. Germline values: CDR1 MNHNY, CDR2 SVGAGI (reference sequence). J gave up 6 bases and V 4 bases, and 5 bases lay outside the gene matches. The CDR3 contains 13 residues. Sequenced input: T cells isolated from PBMCs. The genes are TRBV6-6 and TRBJ1-1; 7 bases line up with TRBD1. The sequence was collected from a human donor in good health. This chain's CDR3 is CASSLTGQAEAFF. CDR3 in DNA: TGTGCCAGCAGTTTGACAGGGCAGGCTGAAGCTTTCTTT.